This TCR beta chain comes out of a study of identifying expanded T cells in peripheral blood. Germline V gene sequence: CDR1 GTSNPN, CDR2 SVGIG (reference sequence). Trimming shortened V by 1 base and J by 14 bases, and 20 bases separated the two germline ends. CDR3 length: 13 residues. The data were produced by immunoSEQ multiplex PCR, yet TCRdb's version contains in-frame clones alone and is incomplete. Among 60,000 to 80,000 clones listed, 90% were seen once. The sequenced sample was blood. V gene TRBV30 combines with J gene TRBJ1-2; D is possibly TRBD1 (5 bases). The sequence was collected from a person between 18 and 75 years old in good health. The CDR3 sequence: CAWSGRGPRATTF. DNA of the CDR3: TGTGCCTGGAGTGGAAGGGGCCCGCGAGCTACAACCTTC.